These 27 T cell receptor beta chains originate from one sample sequenced in a study of T cells in Graves' hyperthyroidism and ophthalmopathy. Amplified TCR beta CDR3 regions derived from RNA transcripts. The primer set for the first-round RT-PCR of the TCR CDR3 was HTBI. TCRdb re-called the multiplex PCR reads through MiXCR, storing one row per CDR3 protein. The table has 540,000 or so distinct CDR3 sequences, roughly 50% seen once. The sequencing sample was made of peripheral blood or thyroid tissue (not recorded which). These receptors were taken from an adult woman with Graves' disease, either hyperthyroidism or ophthalmopathy (not recorded which).

With respect to this clonotype: A junction boundary mismatches the germline segment, possibly from a read error. V usage is TRBV5-4 and J usage is TRBJ2-7; 13 bases are shared with TRBD2. Gene TRBJ2-1 matches the end of the DNA better, so the J call may be wrong. The CDR3 loop spans 16 amino acids. Per germline, CDR1 SGHNT and CDR2 YYREEE (reference sequence). CDR3 sequence: CASSQQWTSGSSEQFF. The CDR3 DNA reads as TGCGCCAGCAGCCAACAGTGGACTAGCGGGAGTTCTGAGCAGTTCTTC.

The chain has TRBV5-1 and TRBJ2-7; 7 bases line up with TRBD1. Per germline, CDR1 SGHRS and CDR2 YFSETQ. The ends lost 4 bases at V and 0 bases at J; junction bases unmatched: 16. This CDR3 comprises 18 residues. In nucleotides, the CDR3 is TGCGCCAGCAGCCCCAGCCCCCTACAGGGGTTACTCTCCTACGAGCAGTACTTC. Amino acids: CASSPSPLQGLLSYEQYF.

The V gene is TRBV12-3 or TRBV12-4, the J gene TRBJ1-1; D remains ambiguous. The V end lost 6 bases, the J end lost 7 bases, and 12 bases lay between the germline ends. There are 12 residues in the CDR3. CDR3 DNA sequence: TGTGCCAGCAGCTTTGGCGTCGTTGAAGCTTTCTTT. Protein sequence: CASSFGVVEAFF.

This clonotype was seen at least ten times. The rearrangement uses TRBV15 and TRBJ1-1, with a tentative D call TRBD1 (6 bases). V was pared by 5 bases and J by 7 bases, with 11 bases between. The germline V gene has CDR1 LNHNV and CDR2 YYDKDF (reference sequence). The CDR3 consists of 12 residues. The CDR3 protein is CATSPTGIEAFF. CDR3 sequence (DNA): TGTGCCACCAGCCCGACAGGCATTGAAGCTTTCTTT.

V usage is TRBV20-1 and J usage is TRBJ2-7; 13 bases fit TRBD2. Germline assignment: CDR1 DFQATT and CDR2 SNEGSKA (reference sequence). The length of the CDR3 is 15 residues. The V and J ends lost 6 bases and 6 bases, in that order; junction bases with no gene match: 11. The CDR3 region is CSAQGNRLAGGEQYF. The CDR3 nucleotides are TGCAGTGCCCAGGGGAATCGACTAGCGGGGGGCGAGCAGTACTTC.

The chain recombines TRBV28 with TRBJ1-3, with D maybe TRBD1 (5 bases). The CDR3 loop spans 15 amino acids. Germline V gene data show CDR1 as MDHEN and CDR2 as SYDVKM. The ends were cut back, 3 bases at V and 2 bases at J, with 11 bases in the middle. This chain's CDR3 is CASSFEQAPGNTIYF. In DNA, the CDR3 is TGTGCCAGCAGTTTTGAACAGGCTCCTGGAAACACCATATATTTT. Supplemented by reference TRBV28 and TRBJ1-3, the full variable domain reads DVKVTQSSRYLVKRTGEKVFLECVQDMDHENMFWYRQDPGLGLRLIYFSYDVKMKEKGDIPEGYSVSREKKERFSLILESASTNQTSMYLCASSFEQAPGNTIYFGEGSWLTVV.

V gene TRBV24-1 combines with J gene TRBJ2-7; the match to TRBD1 covers 10 bases. The germline gives CDR1 KGHDR, CDR2 SFDVKD. The V segment lost 5 bases and the J segment 6 bases; nucleotides outside the gene matches: 9. The CDR3 consists of 15 residues. Here the CDR3 DNA reads TGTGCCACCAGTGGCTTAGGGACAGGGGTTCGCGAGCAGTACTTC. Translation gives CATSGLGTGVREQYF.

This clonotype turned up a few times. The chain is built from TRBV28 and TRBJ1-5, with a weak D call TRBD1 (5 bases). Germline V gives CDR1 MDHEN, CDR2 SYDVKM. Trimming removed 6 bases at V and 3 bases at J, with 12 bases between. This CDR3 spans 14 amino acids. Written as DNA, the CDR3 is TGTGCCAGCAGGAAGGGGTTCTACAATCAGCCCCAGCATTTT. Its translation: CASRKGFYNQPQHF.

This clonotype has at least ten counts. J is TRBJ2-7 and V is TRBV27; D is possibly TRBD2 (6 bases). The germline gives CDR1 MNHEY, CDR2 SMNVEV (reference sequence). The CDR3 is 16 residues long. Trimming took off 7 bases at V and 1 base at J, with 20 bases between the two ends. The CDR3 is CASNPFGGMQSYEQYF. The CDR3 DNA reads as TGTGCCAGCAATCCCTTTGGAGGGATGCAATCCTACGAGCAGTACTTC.

This chain connects TRBV25-1 to TRBJ1-1, with 9 nucleotides matching TRBD1. This CDR3 has 16 amino acids. V trimming: 4 bases; J trimming: 2 bases; junction bases outside the gene matches: 8. Per the germline V gene, CDR1 is MGHDK and CDR2 is SYGVNS. This CDR3 reads CASSGPTGGANTEAFF. In nucleotides, the CDR3 is TGTGCCAGCAGTGGTCCAACAGGGGGCGCTAACACTGAAGCTTTCTTT.

The chain couples TRBV15 to TRBJ2-5; 9 positions agree with TRBD2. This CDR3 region has 15 residues. The germline gives CDR1 LNHNV, CDR2 YYDKDF (reference sequence). Trimming took 3 bases from V and 5 from J; bases not matched to a gene: 7. DNA of the CDR3: TGTGCCACCAGCAGTCAACTAGCGGGCCTGGAGACCCAGTACTTC. This encodes CATSSQLAGLETQYF.

The V call is TRBV10-3, the J call TRBJ1-2; possible D gene TRBD1, 6 bases. This CDR3 has 17 residues. Between the trimmed V and J ends, which lost 4 bases and 2 bases, there was a span of 20 bases. The germline V gene has CDR1 ENHRY and CDR2 SYGVKD. In DNA form, the CDR3 reads TGTGCCATCAGTGGTAGCGGGATCACCGGGGGCAACTATGGCTACACCTTC. Protein product: CAISGSGITGGNYGYTF.

The rearrangement joins TRBV29-1 to TRBJ2-5; 7 bases map to TRBD1. Germline assignment: CDR1 SQVTM and CDR2 ANQGSEA. The CDR3 is 14 residues long. The CDR3 coding sequence is TGCAGTGCAAGGGACAGAGGTTTACAAGAGACCCAGTACTTC. Translation: CSARDRGLQETQYF. The variable domain in full, with the rest retrieved from reference TRBV29-1 and TRBJ2-5, is SAVISQKPSRDICQRGTSLTIQCQVDSQVTMMFWYRQQPGQSLTLIATANQGSEATYESGFVIDKFPISRPNLTFSTLTVSNMSPEDSSIYLCSARDRGLQETQYFGPGTRLLVL.

As for this clonotype: One end of the junction varies from germline; a read error may be responsible. The chain has TRBV7-9 and TRBJ2-7; 7 bases are shared with TRBD2. Germline V gene data show CDR1 as SEHNR and CDR2 as FQNEAQ (reference sequence). CDR3 size: 15 residues. The CDR3 here is CASSPTSVQAGELYF. CDR3 DNA: TGTGCCAGCAGCCCCACTAGCGTACAAGCCGGGGAGCTGTACTTC.

This chain links TRBV28 with TRBJ1-5; no clear D. Germline-derived CDR1 and CDR2 are MDHEN and SYDVKM. V dropped 2 bases and J dropped 9 bases, with 26 bases sitting between them. The CDR3 is 18 amino acids. CDR3 residues: CASSLTAGSPFLLWPQHF. The DNA of the CDR3 is TGTGCCAGCAGTTTAACGGCGGGCAGTCCCTTTCTGTTGTGGCCCCAGCATTTT.

J is TRBJ2-2 and V is TRBV30; D not certain. V was clipped by 0 bases and J by 6 bases, with 8 bases between them. Germline assignment: CDR1 GTSNPN and CDR2 SVGIG (reference sequence). The CDR3 spans 13 residues. The CDR3 sequence: CAWSVYLPGELFF. In nucleotides, the CDR3 is TGTGCCTGGAGTGTATATCTTCCCGGGGAGCTGTTTTTT.

The rearrangement links TRBV15 to TRBJ2-7; D call uncertain. Trimming cost V 1 base and J 2 bases, with 24 bases left between them. Germline loops: CDR1 LNHNV, CDR2 YYDKDF (reference sequence). This CDR3 contains 19 residues. The CDR3 loop reads CATSRASGRYEQYTYEQYF. The CDR3, as DNA: TGTGCCACCAGCAGAGCCTCCGGACGGTACGAGCAGTATACCTACGAGCAGTACTTC.

This chain connects TRBV7-9 to TRBJ1-1; 7 bases map to TRBD1. The CDR3 is 13 amino acids. J lost 2 bases, V lost 8 bases, and 5 bases had no gene match. Germline V lookup: CDR1 SEHNR, CDR2 FQNEAQ (reference sequence). For the CDR3, the DNA is TGTGCCAGCGTCGACAGGGTTAACACTGAAGCTTTCTTT. It codes for CASVDRVNTEAFF.

On this clonotype: This CDR3 is missing its conserved last phenylalanine or tryptophan, likely due to a read error. It is unclear where the CDR3 begins or ends on the DNA, so no DNA is shown, and the CDR3 is as TCRdb lists it. CDR3 region: CASSLDPS. The chain recombines TRBV5-1 with TRBJ2-6. A total of 8 residues make up the CDR3, ends included. Germline values: CDR1 SGHRS, CDR2 YFSETQ.

This clonotype was recorded at least ten times. The chain recombines TRBV7-3 with TRBJ2-7; D might be TRBD2 (6 bases). Trimming cost V 2 bases and J 4 bases, with 18 bases left between them. This CDR3 is built from 16 residues. Germline V gene data show CDR1 as SGHTA and CDR2 as FQGTGA. This chain's CDR3 is CASSLDRDSSRYEQYF. The DNA of the CDR3 is TGTGCCAGCAGCTTAGACCGGGACTCCTCCCGGTACGAGCAGTACTTC.

The chain carries TRBV5-1 and TRBJ2-7; TRBD1 is a possible D gene (6 bases). Trimming removed 2 bases at V and 6 bases at J, with 15 bases between. The germline gives CDR1 SGHRS, CDR2 YFSETQ. The CDR3 is 14 amino acids. The CDR3 bases are TGCGCCAGCAGCTTCAATGGGGGCGCCTCCGAGCAGTACTTC. It yields the protein CASSFNGGASEQYF.

The V gene is TRBV25-1, the J gene TRBJ1-1; maybe TRBD1 (5 bases). Per germline, CDR1 MGHDK and CDR2 SYGVNS. The CDR3 has 13 residues. The V end was cut by 5 bases, the J end by 7 bases, with 14 bases between. DNA of the CDR3: TGTGCCAGCAGTTACCAGGGCCCGCTTGAAGCTTTCTTT. Amino acid sequence: CASSYQGPLEAFF.

This clonotype showed up many times. The rearrangement joins TRBV20-1 to TRBJ1-6, with 7 bases lining up with TRBD1. There are 15 residues in the CDR3. Germline V gene sequence: CDR1 DFQATT, CDR2 SNEGSKA (reference sequence). Unmatched junction bases numbered 6, after V lost 0 bases and J lost 7 bases. CDR3 region: CSARDPGTANSPLHF. The CDR3 DNA reads TGCAGTGCTAGAGATCCCGGGACAGCAAATTCACCCCTCCACTTT.

This clonotype was observed many times. V usage is TRBV5-1 and J usage is TRBJ2-2, with D maybe TRBD1 (6 bases). The CDR3 covers 15 residues. With 4 bases removed from V and 6 bases from J, the gap between germline ends came to 16 bases. Germline lookup yields CDR1 SGHRS and CDR2 YFSETQ. CDR3 loop: CASSEPGHGAGELFF. CDR3 nucleotide sequence: TGCGCCAGCAGCGAACCGGGACATGGGGCCGGGGAGCTGTTTTTT.

The chain has TRBV11-1 and TRBJ1-1; 8 bases match TRBD1. Germline V CDR1 and CDR2: SGHAT, FQDESV (reference sequence). This CDR3 is 16 amino acids long. J gave up 6 bases and V 0 bases, and 9 bases lay outside the gene matches. CDR3 in DNA: TGTGCCAGCAGCTTAGCTGGACAGGGTCGTAAGGCTGAAGCTTTCTTT. Encoded protein: CASSLAGQGRKAEAFF.

This clonotype was counted ten times or more. The rearrangement links TRBV19 to TRBJ1-4, with D uncertain. The CDR3 totals 12 residues. CDR1 and CDR2 from the germline V gene are LNHDA and SQIVND (reference sequence). Trimming stripped 7 bases from V and 9 bases from J, with 12 bases between. CDR3 sequence: CASIIPRKKLFF. The CDR3 DNA reads as TGTGCCAGTATTATTCCACGGAAAAAACTGTTTTTT.

This clonotype was seen more than once but under ten times. This chain uses TRBV29-1 with TRBJ1-4; TRBD1 matches 7 bases. The CDR3 is 16 residues long. The V gene end was trimmed by 4 bases and the J gene end by 5 bases; junction bases not matched to a gene: 13. Germline CDR1 and CDR2: SQVTM and ANQGSEA. In nucleotides, the CDR3 is TGCAGCGTTGGTACAGGGGTCGACTTCCAGAATGAAAAACTGTTTTTT. Its translation is CSVGTGVDFQNEKLFF.